This T cell receptor (beta chain) came from a study of cytomegalovirus exposure and HLA in healthy donors. Broader study findings: A later analysis appeared to link common viral pathogens to several of the most significant clusters.

Vbeta (60) and Jbeta (13) primers were used in the PCR. Method: immunoSEQ multiplex PCR; TCRdb's copy keeps in-frame clones and lacks some. The data contain some 200,000 clones, 79% of them seen just once; the ten biggest clones take up 1.5%. This clone was seen only a few times. Antigen unknown. Trimming took off 1 base at V and 1 base at J, with 12 bases between the two ends. CDR3 length equals 16 residues. Germline V gives CDR1 LNHNV, CDR2 YYDKDF (reference sequence). Source material: PBMCs. The chain recombines TRBV15 with TRBJ2-3, with D possibly matching TRBD2 (6 bases). The receptor comes from a girl aged 10 to 17 in good health and CMV-seropositive. The CDR3, as DNA: TGTGCCACCAGCAGAGCAAGGGGAGGTGGCACAGATACGCAGTATTTT. This sequence encodes CATSRARGGGTDTQYF.